This T cell receptor beta chain was profiled in a study of metastatic and nonmetastatic thyroid tumors (dated by TCRdb to the early 2020s). Regarding the study in general: The researchers compared repertoires between peripheral blood samples and tumor or nodule tissue samples from patients with malignant or benign thyroid disease. The investigation overall reported the following: TCR beta diversity was reported as significantly higher in malignant tumors than in benign nodules, in both blood and tumor samples.

In this sample, this clone turned up a few times. Which antigen it targets is not known. Base qualities are missing; no much larger clone stands one base away. No patient had received any treatment before thyroid surgery. Using T-cell receptor beta sequencing, the researchers looked back retrospectively at clinical samples from patients, gathered between the early 2010s and the late 2010s. V drops 7 bases and J drops 0 bases, leaving 14 bases in between. The CDR3 spans 15 residues, from the cysteine through the phenylalanine. This entry keeps only the CDR3 DNA: 45 bases, framed from base 1. CDR1 and CDR2 are read off the germline V gene as MNHNS and SASEGT. Preparation of the library involved PCR. The sample was run on an Illumina HiSeq 4000. High-throughput sequencing was used to profile the TCR beta-chain CDR3 region of every patient. The paper's processing steps were these. The researchers built a classifier to tell apart papillary thyroid cancer patients with distant metastasis, based on CDR3 differences among clinicopathological groups. The Shannon index was used to assess repertoire diversity, and the Morisita-Horn index was used to assess tumor-blood repertoire similarity. In TCRdb, the public reads were trimmed at Q25 with fastp and aligned with MiXCR, with productive beta chains retained. TCRdb, rather than the study authors, made the V and J calls. The sample yields roughly 16,000 clones; about 21% were counted once. Approximately 12% of the sample is taken by the ten largest.

The receptor was isolated from a female donor with papillary thyroid cancer or a benign thyroid nodule (not recorded which). Some clones in this sample may be carry-over from other donors' samples. The chain joins TRBV6-1 to TRBJ2-3; the D gene is perhaps TRBD2, from 6 matching bases. The sequenced sample consisted of blood. The encoded CDR3 is CASTRWGDSTDTQYF. Read as DNA, the sequence is TGTGCCAGCACCCGATGGGGGGATAGCACAGATACGCAGTATTTT.